The T cell receptor (beta chain) under discussion was sequenced for a study of cytomegalovirus exposure and HLA in healthy donors (dated by TCRdb to about 2017). In the study overall: In an earlier analysis of under 750 of the donors, 250 to 300 Gb of sequence data and 100 million or so unique TCR beta sequences from roughly 180 million T cells were reported. An early release that covered some 640 HLA-typed donors contained approximately 300 gigabases of sequencing data and about 84 million unique TCR sequences. Besides the first cohort of under 700 subjects, a separate validation cohort made up of roughly 130 different subjects was used. Because of strong linkage in the cohort, roughly five DR-DQ haplotypes were treated as single units for association and clustering. The number of donors typed differed by locus, with 629-630 for A, B, C, DRB1 and DQB1, 522 for DQA1, under 610 for DPA1, and roughly 450 for DPB1. The T cell repertoires of about 700 subjects were profiled by immunosequencing and related to cytomegalovirus serostatus. To predict cytomegalovirus infection status, the study combined high-throughput TCR immunosequencing, statistical association of individual TCRs with disease status, and machine learning. Of the 398 genotyped donors, 81% fell in the genetic ancestry cluster associated with self-reported Caucasian donors. A later analysis re-analyzed previously published TCR beta repertoires from hundreds of donors and added high-resolution HLA genotyping to study TCR occurrence patterns. Across around 400 genotyped donors of the cohort, an average of approximately 220,000 unique TCR beta nucleotide sequences per donor were sequenced, and approximately 17% of those sequences were non-productive. HLA typing included class I and class II loci at four-digit resolution. A later genetic analysis took genome-wide SNP genotypes for about three fifths of the roughly 670 donors and used that subset as a discovery cohort. To decide whether each TCR beta V gene segment behaved as functional or pseudogenic, an earlier analysis of some 580 of the donors relied on high-throughput TCR beta sequencing. The aim of the study was to test whether cataloging public T cell receptors could identify signatures of past pathogen exposure. All discovery cohort repertoires had been generated on a single sequencing platform. Alongside the repertoire data, information on donor age, sex, ethnicity and CMV serostatus was compiled. Rather than drawing on any new phenotypic data, the later analysis identified candidate immune exposures from TCR beta sequences and the way those sequences occurred across donors. Study-wide findings and limitations: The 87-base-pair reads could not distinguish some IMGT-functional V segments, including TRBV6-2 and TRBV6-3, so those segments were excluded. In the study, 150 to 200 TCR beta chains were listed as associated with cytomegalovirus. At a false discovery rate of 0.05, a later analysis linked some 18,000 TCR beta sequences to specific HLA alleles. According to a later analysis, most CMV-associated TCR beta chains appeared to be HLA-restricted, and the HLA associations seemed to be driven largely by CMV exposure. In a later genetic analysis, a missense DCLRE1C variant was associated with V-gene and J-gene trimming of TCR beta chains, and the association was replicated in an independent cohort. Roughly uniform sequencing depth across donors was assumed in presence/absence analyses, although this assumption may not hold. In a later analysis, HLA-associated TCR beta chains were found to be more clonally expanded and to have lower generation probabilities than equally common non-associated chains. The authors suggested that the approach could potentially be generalized to other disease states and immunological phenotypes. Immune exposure information for the cohort was limited to CMV serostatus. The classifier was reported to diagnose cytomegalovirus status with high specificity and sensitivity in both the original cohort and the validation cohort. A later analysis found that TCR association rates varied across HLA loci, with DRB1 alleles showing the most associated TCRs and HLA-C alleles the fewest. According to a later genetic analysis, donors in an Asian-associated ancestry cluster had fewer N-insertions in productive TCRs than the approximately 630-donor mean. According to a later analysis, parvovirus B19, influenza, CMV and Epstein-Barr virus appeared linked to several top co-occurrence clusters. When HLA alleles, especially DR and DQ, strongly co-occurred, TCR associations were difficult to assign to individual alleles. Most TCR sequences were seen in very few donors, while some public TCRs were found in many individuals. Because HLA typing was missing for some donors at each locus, association tests included only the typed subset. Three of the identified cytomegalovirus-associated TCR beta chains were confirmed in vitro to be specific for cytomegalovirus antigens. A cluster of highly shared sequence variants was judged likely to represent a technical artifact of the sequencing pipeline. A further reported finding was that TCR beta sequences accurately predicted the HLA-A and HLA-B alleles for most subjects in the first cohort. Correlated functional status among segregating V segments might reflect linkage disequilibrium, but an unknown experimental factor could not be ruled out. In an earlier analysis of approximately 590 of the donors, most TCR beta V segments appeared in productive rearrangements about 87% or about 30% of the time, broadly matching IMGT annotations. Only TCR beta chains were sequenced in this cohort, and the absence of alpha or paired-chain data limited detectable features. Because counts were too low, about 18 rarely observed V segments, including chromosome 9 orphons, were excluded from the earlier analysis of roughly 580 of the donors.

The germline V gene (reference sequence) provides CDR1 SEHNR and CDR2 FQNEAQ. V loses 1 base at its end and J loses 7 bases; junction bases beyond the gene matches: 5. The CDR3 sequence holds 15 residues, the cysteine and phenylalanine included. Only CDR3 DNA is held: 45 bases, read in frame from base 1. The library was generated by the immunoSEQ multiplex PCR assay. For the multiplex PCR, a mixture combining 60 forward primers for TCR Vbeta segments and 13 reverse primers for TCR Jbeta segments was used. The CDR3 region of rearranged TCR beta genes was amplified from genomic DNA by a multiplex PCR assay. The Illumina HiSeq System was used to sequence the amplified TCR beta libraries as 87-base-pair reads. Per the original workflow: A later analysis counted tens of millions of unique TCR beta chains across the 666 repertoires, and around 9.9 million of these chains were shared by at least two donors. Raw reads were error-corrected and collapsed into unique sequences by a nearest-neighbor algorithm in which closely related sequences were merged to remove PCR and sequencing errors. V, D and J gene segments were assigned by aligning CDR3 sequences to IMGT reference sequences. For a sequence to be retained, at least a six-nucleotide match to both a V gene segment and a J gene segment was required. Rearrangements were called productive when the CDR3 lacked stop codons and stayed in frame with V and J; all others were non-productive. Following IMGT convention, CDR3 was defined as the stretch from the second conserved V-encoded cysteine up to the conserved J-encoded phenylalanine. Sequences without an unambiguous match to a single V gene segment were excluded from the earlier analysis of approximately 600 of the donors. An earlier analysis of around 600 of the donors classified V segments as functional when productive rearrangements were above 56.7% and as segregating when the standard deviation between donors was above 5%. A statistical classification framework was developed to diagnose cytomegalovirus status using the catalog of TCR beta chain sequences. In a later analysis, V and J genes were assigned by comparing TCR nucleotide sequences against IMGT/GENE-DB human TR gene sequences. A later analysis assigned CDR3 sequences and most-parsimonious VDJ recombination scenarios with the TCRdist pipeline. In a later analysis, every TCR beta chain was defined by the combination of its CDR3 amino acid sequence and its V-gene family, and reads without a unique V-gene family were dropped. A later analysis removed 450 to 600 highly shared, low-generation-probability nucleotide sequences to deal with suspected cross-contamination and a sequencing artifact. In a later analysis, a clonal expansion index was calculated for each public chain from normalized within-repertoire ranks of inferred template counts. In a later analysis, generation probabilities were computed with a VDJ recombination model fitted to out-of-frame rearrangements, and the resulting probabilities were checked against IGoR. In a later analysis, TCR-TCR, TCR-HLA and TCR-CMV co-occurrence was scored with hypergeometric tests, and a repertoire-size bias correction was applied to TCR pairs. To estimate false discovery rates, a later analysis permuted the HLA or CMV assignments 20 times. In a later analysis, co-occurring TCRs were grouped using DBSCAN, and TCRdist sequence similarity was added for clustering within HLA-allele-positive subsets. Repertoires with fewer than 30,000 or more than 120,000 public chains were left out of co-occurrence clustering, as were about 5 repertoires with anomalous nucleotide sharing. The clones in this table, taken by TCRdb from immuneACCESS, are in-frame only. Not every clone is retained; where verified, under half of the shortfall comes from an unresolved V gene, and the cause of the rest is unknown. The DNA was the basis for D and trimming; V, J and clone size are from that table. This sample has under 200,000 clones in its table, and around 75% of those were observed once. The ten largest make up 1.5% to 2% of the sample.

The cohort consisted of some 670 healthy bone marrow donors. Cohort members were all nominally healthy when sampled, although unrecorded immune exposures were likely present. The donor was CMV seronegative and was included in the group of several hundred seronegative cohort members. A peripheral blood sample was collected from each donor, and TCR beta sequencing was performed on peripheral blood mononuclear cells. The Qiagen DNeasy Blood Extraction Kit was used to extract genomic DNA from the blood cell samples. This clone has only a few counts. There is no known antigen for this receptor. No base quality values were provided; no much bigger clone lies one nucleotide off.

The sample taken for sequencing was PBMCs. The chain is made from TRBV7-9 and TRBJ1-4, with 8 bases aligning to TRBD1. This TCR was recovered from a woman in her 30s in good health and CMV-seronegative. At the DNA level, the sequence is TGTGCCAGCAGCTTAGGGGGACAGGCTTTTGAAAAACTGTTTTTT. Its protein reads: CASSLGGQAFEKLFF.